The next 13 T cell receptor beta chains were all read from a single sample in a study of blood T cells in healthy people across ages (dated by TCRdb to about 2015). The library was built by means of 5' RACE. The sequencing machine was an Illumina HiSeq 2500. A second PCR of roughly 7 to 12 cycles was run with a J-beta primer mix and a sample-barcoded 5' primer. TCRdb applied fastp at Q25 and MiXCR to the public reads, then kept only in-frame beta chains. CDR3 protein sequences are deduplicated, and each keeps its most common genes and DNA. The sample yields 700,000 to 950,000 distinct CDR3 sequences; roughly 64% were counted once. The ten biggest clones cover 20% to 25% of the sample. Sequences were obtained from blood. Receptor source: a man aged 30 to 45 in good health.

The rearrangement links TRBV25-1 to TRBJ1-5; the D is unclear. Germline-derived CDR1 and CDR2 are MGHDK and SYGVNS. The CDR3 is 13 residues long. V lost 7 bases, J lost 5 bases, and 12 bases lay in between. The CDR3 spells CASKRRTDQPQHF. The CDR3 DNA follows: TGTGCCAGCAAAAGGCGGACCGATCAGCCCCAGCATTTT.

The chain carries TRBV5-6 and TRBJ1-6; a possible D gene is TRBD1 (6 bases). The CDR3 loop spans 16 amino acids. Between the trimmed V and J ends, which lost 4 bases and 9 bases, there was a span of 20 bases. Germline CDR1 is SGHDT and CDR2 is YYEEEE. The CDR3 DNA sequence: TGTGCCAGCAGCACGGGGGGGCCTCCACCCAGTTCACCCCTCCACTTT. Translating it yields CASSTGGPPPSSPLHF.

The chain uses TRBV11-2 and TRBJ1-2; possibly TRBD1 for D (5 bases). Germline loops: CDR1 SGHAT, CDR2 FQNNGV. Trimming removed 2 bases at V and 6 bases at J, with 22 bases between. The CDR3 covers 17 residues. CDR3 in DNA: TGTGCCAGCAGCTTATGGGGCCGCGGTAGGGAGAGTGATGGCTACACCTTC. This sequence encodes CASSLWGRGRESDGYTF.

The chain has TRBV7-8 and TRBJ2-1, with 13 bases fitting TRBD2. Germline CDR1 reads SGHVS; CDR2 reads FQNEAQ. Germline trimming cut 5 bases from V and 8 bases from J; bases unmatched to any gene: 9. This CDR3 is 16 amino acids long. CDR3 nucleotides: TGTGCCAGCAGCGCCCGGACTAGCGGGGGCGGGGATGAGCAGTTCTTC. Its translation is CASSARTSGGGDEQFF.

The chain has TRBV20-1 and TRBJ2-5; TRBD2 matches 10 bases. Germline V CDR1 and CDR2: DFQATT, SNEGSKA (reference sequence). The CDR3 loop spans 15 amino acids. V was clipped by 6 bases and J by 2 bases; unmatched bases: 9. The CDR3 DNA follows: TGCAGTGCCACAAGGATGACTAGCGGGCAAGAGACCCAGTACTTC. This codes for CSATRMTSGQETQYF.

V is TRBV10-2 and J is TRBJ2-3; tentatively, D is TRBD2 (6 bases). The CDR3 contains 16 residues. V lost 6 bases and J 4 bases, leaving 20 bases between the germline ends. Germline values: CDR1 WSHSY, CDR2 SAAADI. The CDR3: CASRGGGVLFSDTQYF. As DNA, the CDR3 is TGCGCCAGCAGGGGAGGTGGGGTCCTCTTTTCAGATACGCAGTATTTT.

The rearrangement joins TRBV20-1 to TRBJ2-3, with D possibly being TRBD1 (5 bases). This CDR3 is 16 amino acids long. Deletions cut 6 bases from V and 0 bases from J, with 19 bases between. Germline V CDR1 and CDR2: DFQATT, SNEGSKA (reference sequence). The CDR3 loop is CSASRQLQTSTDTQYF. The CDR3 region has the DNA TGCAGTGCGTCACGACAGCTCCAGACTAGCACAGATACGCAGTATTTT.

The V gene is TRBV20-1, the J gene TRBJ2-5, with D unclear. V lost 4 bases and J lost 0, with 12 bases in between. Per the germline V gene, CDR1 is DFQATT and CDR2 is SNEGSKA (reference sequence). The CDR3 contains 14 residues. The CDR3 loop reads CSAKKDAYQETQYF. The CDR3 nucleotides read TGCAGTGCTAAAAAAGACGCGTACCAAGAGACCCAGTACTTC.

This clonotype appeared a few times. As DNA, the CDR3 is TGTGCCAGCAGCCCGGACTCAAGCCTAGTCGATGAGCAGTTCTTC. As protein: CASSPDSSLVDEQFF. V usage is TRBV7-2 and J usage is TRBJ2-1; D might be TRBD2 (5 bases). Trimming removed 5 bases at V and 8 bases at J, with 19 bases between. Looked up from germline, CDR1 is SGHTA and CDR2 is FQGNSA. The CDR3 totals 15 residues.

The V gene is TRBV18, the J gene TRBJ1-6; D perhaps matches TRBD1 (5 bases). The length of the CDR3 is 16 residues. The ends were cut back, 2 bases at V and 7 bases at J, with 15 bases in the middle. Germline CDR1 and CDR2: KGHSH and LQKENI. Written as DNA, the CDR3 is TGTGCCAGCTCACCATCGGGGCAGGGTCAAAATTCACCCCTCCACTTT. Translation gives CASSPSGQGQNSPLHF. The full variable domain, completed using reference TRBV18 and TRBJ1-6, is NAGVMQNPRHLVRRRGQEARLRCSPMKGHSHVYWYRQLPEEGLKFMVYLQKENIIDESGMPKERFSAEFPKEGPSILRIQQVVRGDSAAYFCASSPSGQGQNSPLHFGNGTRLTVT.

V gene TRBV7-3 combines with J gene TRBJ2-3; 7 positions match TRBD2. Trimming removed 5 bases from V and 12 bases from J; junction bases left unmatched: 14. This CDR3 has 14 residues. CDR1 is SGHTA and CDR2 is FQGTGA in the germline V gene. The CDR3 region is CASSLTLRGSIQYF. CDR3 nucleotide sequence: TGTGCCAGCAGCCTGACATTGCGGGGGTCTATACAGTATTTT.

The chain uses TRBV5-1 and TRBJ2-1; D is ambiguous. The CDR3 loop spans 13 amino acids. The germline V gene has CDR1 SGHRS and CDR2 YFSETQ. V was trimmed by 6 bases and J by 7 bases, leaving 14 bases between them. DNA for the CDR3: TGCGCCAGCACCAAGGAAGCCCCAAATGAGCAGTTCTTC. Its protein product is CASTKEAPNEQFF.

The DNA of the CDR3 is TGTGCCAGCAGCTTAGTAGGGGCCTCTAACTATGGCTACACCTTC. Its translation is CASSLVGASNYGYTF. The chain links TRBV7-9 to TRBJ1-2, with D possibly matching TRBD1 (5 bases). The V gene's germline CDR1 is SEHNR and CDR2 FQNEAQ (reference sequence). The CDR3 sequence is 15 residues long. V gave up 1 base and J gave up 0 bases, with 9 bases separating them.